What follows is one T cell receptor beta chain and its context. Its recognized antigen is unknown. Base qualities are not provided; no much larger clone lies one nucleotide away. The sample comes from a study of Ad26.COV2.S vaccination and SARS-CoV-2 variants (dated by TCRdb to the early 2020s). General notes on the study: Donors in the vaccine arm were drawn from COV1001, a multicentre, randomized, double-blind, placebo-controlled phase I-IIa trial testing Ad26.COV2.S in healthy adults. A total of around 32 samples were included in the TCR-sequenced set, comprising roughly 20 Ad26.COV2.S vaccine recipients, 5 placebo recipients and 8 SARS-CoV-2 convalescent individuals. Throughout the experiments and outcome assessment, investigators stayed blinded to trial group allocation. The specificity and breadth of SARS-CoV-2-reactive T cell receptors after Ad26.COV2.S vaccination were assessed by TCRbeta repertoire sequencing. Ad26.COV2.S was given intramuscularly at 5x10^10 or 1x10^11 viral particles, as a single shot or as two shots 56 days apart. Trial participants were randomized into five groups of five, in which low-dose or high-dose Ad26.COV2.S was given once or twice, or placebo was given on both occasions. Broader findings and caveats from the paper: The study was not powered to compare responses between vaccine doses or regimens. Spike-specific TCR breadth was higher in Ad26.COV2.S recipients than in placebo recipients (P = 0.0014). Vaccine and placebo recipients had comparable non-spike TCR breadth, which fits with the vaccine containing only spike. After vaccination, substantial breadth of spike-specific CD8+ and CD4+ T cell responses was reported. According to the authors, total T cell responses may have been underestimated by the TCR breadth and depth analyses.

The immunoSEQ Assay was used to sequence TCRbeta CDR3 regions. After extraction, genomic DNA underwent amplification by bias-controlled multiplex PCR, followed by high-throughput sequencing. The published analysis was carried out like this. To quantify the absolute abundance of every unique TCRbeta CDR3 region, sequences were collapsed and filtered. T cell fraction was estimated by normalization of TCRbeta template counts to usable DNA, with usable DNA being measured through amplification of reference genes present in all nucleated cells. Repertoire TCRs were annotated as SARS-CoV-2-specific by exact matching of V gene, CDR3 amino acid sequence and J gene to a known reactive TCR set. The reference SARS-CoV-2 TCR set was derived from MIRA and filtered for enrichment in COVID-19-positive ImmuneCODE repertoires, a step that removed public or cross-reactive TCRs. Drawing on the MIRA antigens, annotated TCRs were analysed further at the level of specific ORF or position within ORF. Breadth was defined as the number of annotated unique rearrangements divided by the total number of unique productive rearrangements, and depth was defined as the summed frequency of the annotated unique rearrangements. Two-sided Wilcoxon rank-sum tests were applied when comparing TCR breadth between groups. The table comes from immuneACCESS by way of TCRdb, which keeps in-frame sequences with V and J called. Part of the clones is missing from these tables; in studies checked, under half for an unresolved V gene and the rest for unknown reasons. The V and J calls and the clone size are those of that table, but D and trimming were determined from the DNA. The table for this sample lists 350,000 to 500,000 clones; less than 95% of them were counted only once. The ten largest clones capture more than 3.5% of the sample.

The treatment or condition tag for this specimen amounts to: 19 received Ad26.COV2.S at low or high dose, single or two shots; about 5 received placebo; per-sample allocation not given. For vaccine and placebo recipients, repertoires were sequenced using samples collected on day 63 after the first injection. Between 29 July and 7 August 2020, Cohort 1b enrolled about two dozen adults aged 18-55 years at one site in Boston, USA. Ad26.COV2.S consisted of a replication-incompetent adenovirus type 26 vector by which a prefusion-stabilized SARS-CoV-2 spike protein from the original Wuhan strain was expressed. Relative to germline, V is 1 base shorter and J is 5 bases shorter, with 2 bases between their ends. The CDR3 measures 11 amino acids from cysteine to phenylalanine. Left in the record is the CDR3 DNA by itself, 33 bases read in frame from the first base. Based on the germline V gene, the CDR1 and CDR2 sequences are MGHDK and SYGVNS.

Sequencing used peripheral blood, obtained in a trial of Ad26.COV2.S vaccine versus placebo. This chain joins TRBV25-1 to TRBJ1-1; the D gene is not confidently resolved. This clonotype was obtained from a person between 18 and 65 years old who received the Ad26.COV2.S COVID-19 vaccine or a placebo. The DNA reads TGTGCCAGCAGTGAATCAACTGAAGCTTTCTTT. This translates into CASSESTEAFF.